One and the same sample provided the 25 T cell receptor beta chains below, sequenced in a study of neurological immune-mediated disorders. TCRdb analysed the 5' RACE reads with MiXCR anew, one entry per CDR3 protein. The table has tens of thousands of distinct CDR3 sequences, approximately 13% seen once. Time point specified: longitudinal time-point 2. Sequenced input: PBMCs. The receptors were sampled from a female donor with HTLV-1-associated myelopathy (HAM/TSP).

This clonotype appeared many times. The chain employs TRBV20-1 and TRBJ2-3, with 9 bases fitting TRBD2. The CDR3 has 13 residues. Germline-derived CDR1 and CDR2 are DFQATT and SNEGSKA (reference sequence). The CDR3 protein is CKAKRGATDTQYF. The CDR3 nucleotides read TGCAAAGCAAAGCGGGGGGCCACAGATACGCAGTATTTT.

This clonotype was counted ten times or more. The rearrangement uses TRBV10-1 and TRBJ1-1; D is unresolved. Germline CDR1 is WNHNN and CDR2 is SYGVQD (reference sequence). V was cut by 5 bases and J by 10 bases, with 14 bases left in between. The CDR3 extends over 12 amino acids. The DNA for the CDR3 is TGCGCCAGCAGTTTCGGGGAGGAAGGAGCTTTCTTT. Its translation is CASSFGEEGAFF.

A note on this clonotype: Germline is not matched at one junction end, which may reflect a read error. CDR3 sequence: CASSLSSGSYNGQFF. For the CDR3, the DNA is TGTGCCAGCAGCTTAAGTAGCGGCTCCTACAATGGGCAGTTCTTC. The rearrangement uses TRBV7-3 and TRBJ2-1, with a weak D call TRBD2 (6 bases). Germline lookup yields CDR1 SGHTA and CDR2 FQGTGA. CDR3 length: 15 residues.

The rearrangement links TRBV7-3 to TRBJ2-1; D possibly corresponds to TRBD1 (5 bases). Trimming took off 5 bases at V and 10 bases at J, with 21 bases between the two ends. This CDR3 spans 15 amino acids. Germline V gene sequence: CDR1 SGHTA, CDR2 FQGTGA. Here the CDR3 DNA reads TGTGCCAGCAGCCCGACCCTCACAGGCGATGGGGAGCAGTTCTTC. Protein product: CASSPTLTGDGEQFF.

This clonotype was detected ten times or more. The J gene is TRBJ2-5, the V gene TRBV4-2, with D uncertain. CDR1 and CDR2 from the germline V gene are LGHNA and YNFKEQ. There are 16 residues in the CDR3. Trimming took off 1 base at V and 4 bases at J, with 16 bases between the two ends. The CDR3 DNA follows: TGTGCCAGCAGCCAAGGGGGTCAGGAATTCGGAGAGACCCAGTACTTC. Translation gives CASSQGGQEFGETQYF.

Regarding this clonotype: This could be a read error, since a much larger clone is one nucleotide away. This chain joins TRBV5-1 and TRBJ2-5; TRBD2 is a possible D gene (5 bases). Germline V gives CDR1 SGHRS, CDR2 YFSETQ. CDR3 length equals 14 residues. V lost 4 bases and J lost 4, with 14 bases in between. The CDR3 region has the DNA TGCGCCAGCAGCCCTGGGGAACGGGGAGAGACCCAGTACTTC. As protein: CASSPGERGETQYF.

This clonotype has a count of ten or more. V usage is TRBV5-6 and J usage is TRBJ2-1; 7 positions agree with TRBD2. The CDR3 runs 17 residues. Losses at the gene ends were 3 bases for V and 5 bases for J; bases not matched to a gene: 14. The germline CDR1 and CDR2 sequences are SGHDT and YYEEEE. DNA of the CDR3: TGTGCCAGCAGCTCCCTGCCCAGAGGACTAGTGGACAATGAGCAGTTCTTC. Its protein is CASSSLPRGLVDNEQFF.

The chain uses TRBV7-6 and TRBJ2-5, with D hard to call. The CDR3 length is 12 residues. V was pared by 2 bases and J by 4 bases, with 5 bases between. The germline V gene has CDR1 SGHVS and CDR2 FNYEAQ. The CDR3 sequence is CASSLTLETQYF. CDR3 sequence (DNA): TGTGCCAGCAGCTTAACCCTAGAGACCCAGTACTTC.

The table lists this clonotype with many counts. This sequence joins TRBV5-1 and TRBJ2-1; possibly TRBD1 for D (6 bases). This CDR3 has 16 residues. Germline assignment: CDR1 SGHRS and CDR2 YFSETQ. V dropped 4 bases and J dropped 0 bases, with 14 bases sitting between them. This chain's CDR3 is CASSLGDKSSYNEQFF. CDR3 DNA sequence: TGCGCCAGCAGCCTAGGGGACAAAAGCTCCTACAATGAGCAGTTCTTC.

The rearrangement uses TRBV29-1 and TRBJ2-3; maybe TRBD2 (6 bases). The V gene's germline CDR1 is SQVTM and CDR2 ANQGSEA. The CDR3 sequence is 13 residues long. The germline V and J ends were trimmed by 5 bases and 0 bases, with 9 bases remaining between them. The CDR3 nucleotides are TGCAGCGTTAACGCGGGAAGCACAGATACGCAGTATTTT. Amino acids: CSVNAGSTDTQYF.

This clonotype was observed many times. J is TRBJ2-5 and V is TRBV20-1; TRBD1 aligns across 7 bases. After removal of 2 bases from V and 2 bases from J, the junction contained 5 bases not matched to a gene. The CDR3 has 14 residues. Per the germline V gene, CDR1 is DFQATT and CDR2 is SNEGSKA (reference sequence). CDR3 amino acids: CSARPDREQETQYF. Written as DNA, the CDR3 is TGCAGTGCTAGACCAGACAGGGAGCAAGAGACCCAGTACTTC.

This clonotype was counted many times. V gene TRBV7-9 combines with J gene TRBJ2-7; D is ambiguous. CDR1 and CDR2 (germline): SEHNR, FQNEAQ (reference sequence). This CDR3 is 13 amino acids long. The ends were cut back, 5 bases at V and 5 bases at J, with 13 bases in the middle. The CDR3 is CASSPDRMHEQYF. Written as DNA, the CDR3 is TGTGCCAGCAGCCCCGATCGCATGCACGAGCAGTACTTC.

This clonotype was detected many times. This chain connects TRBV20-1 to TRBJ1-1; D is ambiguous. V gave up 2 bases and J gave up 1 base, with 14 bases separating them. CDR1 is DFQATT and CDR2 is SNEGSKA in the germline V gene (reference sequence). The CDR3 is 15 residues long. CDR3 amino acids: CSARSVEVANTEAFF. CDR3 in DNA: TGCAGTGCTAGAAGTGTTGAGGTGGCGAACACTGAAGCTTTCTTT.

This clonotype was recorded at least ten times. V and J are TRBV11-2 and TRBJ2-1; weak D call: TRBD2 (6 bases). The germline V and J ends were trimmed by 5 bases and 3 bases, with 14 bases remaining between them. Germline CDR1 reads SGHAT; CDR2 reads FQNNGV. The CDR3 spans 15 residues. The CDR3 DNA reads as TGTGCCAGCAGCCCGACTAGTTCCATCTACAATGAGCAGTTCTTC. This translates into CASSPTSSIYNEQFF.

This clonotype was seen repeatedly, ten times or more. The chain carries TRBV29-1 and TRBJ2-1; D is possibly TRBD1 (6 bases). With 7 bases removed from V and 5 bases from J, the gap between germline ends came to 21 bases. The CDR3 sequence is 15 residues long. Germline V gives CDR1 SQVTM, CDR2 ANQGSEA. The CDR3 region has the DNA TGCAGCGGTGGAATCAGGGGTTGGGAAAACAATGAGCAGTTCTTC. Translated, it gives CSGGIRGWENNEQFF.

This clonotype was observed many times. The J gene is TRBJ1-1, the V gene TRBV5-1; 7 positions agree with TRBD1. Germline lookup yields CDR1 SGHRS and CDR2 YFSETQ. J lost 6 bases, V lost 4 bases, and 6 bases had no gene match. This CDR3 is 13 amino acids long. The CDR3: CASSPRDSSEAFF. CDR3 nucleotide sequence: TGCGCCAGCAGCCCCCGGGACAGCTCTGAAGCTTTCTTT.

This chain connects TRBV5-1 to TRBJ2-6; 8 bases are a match to TRBD1. Germline CDR1 is SGHRS and CDR2 is YFSETQ. With 2 bases clipped from V and 0 bases from J, the junction kept 1 base outside the gene matches. The CDR3 is made up of 16 amino acids. CDR3 DNA sequence: TGCGCCAGCAGCTTAACAGGGGGCTCTGGGGCCAACGTCCTGACTTTC. Protein sequence: CASSLTGGSGANVLTF.

The chain links TRBV6-2 or TRBV6-3 to TRBJ2-3, with TRBD2 as a possible D gene (7 bases). CDR1 is MNHEY and CDR2 is SVGEGT in the germline V gene. Deletions cut 2 bases from V and 7 bases from J, with 22 bases between. This CDR3 spans 17 amino acids. This CDR3 is CASSYGGGAGKRYTQYF. In DNA form, the CDR3 reads TGTGCCAGCAGTTACGGAGGGGGGGCAGGAAAGCGGTATACGCAGTATTTT.

Comment on this clonotype: Since a much larger clone is just one base distant, this may be a read error. This chain uses TRBV20-1 with TRBJ2-1; possibly TRBD2 for D (7 bases). Germline V gene sequence: CDR1 DFQATT, CDR2 SNEGSKA (reference sequence). This CDR3 is 14 amino acids long. As DNA, the CDR3 is TGCAGTGCTAGTGCGGGGGCGTCCTACAATGAGCAGTTATTC. Protein sequence: CSASAGASYNEQLF.

This clonotype has a single count. The gene calls are TRBV5-1 and TRBJ2-4; tentative D call: TRBD1 (5 bases). Germline loops: CDR1 SGHRS, CDR2 YFSETQ. The CDR3 has 15 amino acids. Trimming pared 0 bases from V and 6 bases from J, leaving 13 bases between. Written as DNA, the CDR3 is TGCGCCAGCAGCTTGGTTCTCTGGGGCAGAAACATTCAGTACTTC. Its translation: CASSLVLWGRNIQYF.

A note on this clonotype: The limits of the CDR3 on the DNA are not certain, so only TCRdb's listed CDR3 is given. The J gene is TRBJ2-5, the V gene TRBV7-3; TRBD1 reflects the table's D call only, with no check against the DNA. Counting both end residues, the CDR3 totals 18 amino acids. Per the germline V gene, CDR1 is SGHTA and CDR2 is FQGTGA. The CDR3 protein is CASSFYICSAPEMGTQYF.

This clonotype was observed at least ten times. The gene calls are TRBV5-5 and TRBJ2-3; D perhaps matches TRBD1 (6 bases). The CDR3 length is 15 residues. V gave up 0 bases and J gave up 1 base, with 9 bases separating them. Germline CDR1 is SGHKS and CDR2 is YYEKEE (reference sequence). The DNA of the CDR3 is TGTGCCAGCAGCTTGGGACAGGTTCGCACAGATACGCAGTATTTT. It encodes CASSLGQVRTDTQYF.

This clonotype was counted many times. The chain carries TRBV20-1 and TRBJ2-5; tentatively, D is TRBD1 (6 bases). Germline assignment: CDR1 DFQATT and CDR2 SNEGSKA (reference sequence). The CDR3 is made up of 12 amino acids. The V gene lost 3 bases and the J gene lost 5 bases, with 10 bases spanning the gap. The CDR3 bases are TGCAGTGCTAGGGGGGCAGGGGAGACCCAGTACTTC. Residues: CSARGAGETQYF.

This clonotype was recorded many times. The chain carries TRBV29-1 and TRBJ1-1; maybe TRBD1 (6 bases). The V and J ends lost 3 bases and 1 base respectively, with 6 bases between them. Germline values: CDR1 SQVTM, CDR2 ANQGSEA. The length of the CDR3 is 12 residues. In DNA, the CDR3 is TGCAGCGTTGACAGGGGGAACACTGAAGCTTTCTTT. Translated, it gives CSVDRGNTEAFF.

This clonotype was seen many times. The V call is TRBV5-1, the J call TRBJ2-6, with 12 bases aligning to TRBD1. Germline V gene lookup returns CDR1 SGHRS and CDR2 YFSETQ. The CDR3 is made up of 16 amino acids. The V and J ends lost 7 bases and 2 bases, in that order; junction bases with no gene match: 4. CDR3 coding DNA: TGCGCCAGCCGGGGACAGGGGGCGCCTGGGGCCAACGTCCTGACTTTC. Translation: CASRGQGAPGANVLTF.